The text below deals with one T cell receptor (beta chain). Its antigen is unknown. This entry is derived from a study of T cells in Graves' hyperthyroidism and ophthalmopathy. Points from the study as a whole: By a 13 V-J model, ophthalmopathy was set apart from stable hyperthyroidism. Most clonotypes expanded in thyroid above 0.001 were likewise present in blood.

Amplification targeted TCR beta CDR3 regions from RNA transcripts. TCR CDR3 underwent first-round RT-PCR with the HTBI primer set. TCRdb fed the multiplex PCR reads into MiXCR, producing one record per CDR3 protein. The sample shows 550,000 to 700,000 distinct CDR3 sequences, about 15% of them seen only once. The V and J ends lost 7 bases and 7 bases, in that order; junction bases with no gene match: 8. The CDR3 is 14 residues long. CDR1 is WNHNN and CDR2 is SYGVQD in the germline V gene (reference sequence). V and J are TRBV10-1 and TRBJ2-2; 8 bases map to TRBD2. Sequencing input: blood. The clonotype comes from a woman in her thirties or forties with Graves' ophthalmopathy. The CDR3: CASKPTSDGGELFF. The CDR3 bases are TGCGCCAGCAAACCGACTAGCGATGGCGGGGAGCTGTTTTTT.